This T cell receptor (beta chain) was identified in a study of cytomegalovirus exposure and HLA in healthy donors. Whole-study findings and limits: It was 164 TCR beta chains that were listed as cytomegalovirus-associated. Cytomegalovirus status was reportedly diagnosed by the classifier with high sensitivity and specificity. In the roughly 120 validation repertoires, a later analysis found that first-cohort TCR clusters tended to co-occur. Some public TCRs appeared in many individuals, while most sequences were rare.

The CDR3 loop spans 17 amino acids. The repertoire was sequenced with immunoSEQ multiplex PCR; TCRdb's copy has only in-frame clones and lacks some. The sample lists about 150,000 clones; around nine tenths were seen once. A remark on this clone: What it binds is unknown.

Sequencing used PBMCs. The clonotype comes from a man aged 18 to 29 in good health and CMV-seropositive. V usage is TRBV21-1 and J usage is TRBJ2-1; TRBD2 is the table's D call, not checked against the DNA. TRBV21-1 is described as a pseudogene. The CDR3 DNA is TGTGCCAGCCCCGGGACTAGCGGGACCTACACCTACAATGAGCAGTTCTTC. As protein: CASPGTSGTYTYNEQFF.